This entry lists 7 T cell receptor beta chains sequenced from one sample in a study of CD8+ T cells in alopecia areata. Sample treatment: oral pan-JAK inhibitor, 5-10 mg twice daily. Following extraction, RNA underwent reverse transcription to cDNA, which served as the sequencing template. Profiling relied on immunoSEQ multiplex PCR, and the TCRdb table lists in-frame clones only, not all of them. The table has about 92,000 clones, about 40% seen once; the top ten hold 18%. Material: CD8+ T cells sorted from blood, obtained at week 24, from a patient treated with tofacitinib. The source of these receptors is a human donor with alopecia areata.

The V gene is TRBV11-3, the J gene TRBJ2-1; the D is unclear. The CDR3 has 13 residues. The germline V gene has CDR1 SGHNT and CDR2 YENEEA. V lost 1 base and J lost 4, with 5 bases in between. The CDR3 here is CASSLVGYNEQFF. CDR3 nucleotides: TGTGCCAGCAGCTTAGTAGGTTACAATGAGCAGTTCTTC.

V gene TRBV27 combines with J gene TRBJ2-1; D might be TRBD1 or TRBD2, each matching 5 bases. The germline V and J ends were trimmed by 5 bases and 4 bases, with 12 bases remaining between them. Germline V gives CDR1 MNHEY, CDR2 SMNVEV (reference sequence). This CDR3 spans 14 amino acids. CDR3: CASSLRDEYNEQFF. The CDR3, as DNA: TGTGCCAGCAGTCTCCGGGACGAATACAATGAGCAGTTCTTC.

This chain joins TRBV19 and TRBJ1-1, with TRBD1 identical over 9 bases. Looked up from germline, CDR1 is LNHDA and CDR2 is SQIVND (reference sequence). The V segment lost 3 bases and the J segment 11 bases; nucleotides outside the gene matches: 22. The length of the CDR3 is 18 residues. For the CDR3, the DNA is TGTGCCAGTAGTATGGCCGCTATGGGTTATGGGACAGGGACGGTCGCTTTCTTT. Protein product: CASSMAAMGYGTGTVAFF. Drawing the rest from reference TRBV19 and TRBJ1-1, the complete variable domain is DGGITQSPKYLFRKEGQNVTLSCEQNLNHDAMYWYRQDPGQGLRLIYYSQIVNDFQKGDIAEGYSVSREKKESFPLTVTSAQKNPTAFYLCASSMAAMGYGTGTVAFFGQGTRLTVV.

CDR3 DNA: TGTGCCAGCAGCTTAGCGTCTCCGAATAGCAATCAGCCCCAGCATTTT. As protein: CASSLASPNSNQPQHF. This sequence joins TRBV7-8 and TRBJ1-5; D not certain. In germline, CDR1 is SGHVS, CDR2 FQNEAQ. V was cut by 0 bases and J by 0 bases, with 9 bases left in between. CDR3 length: 16 amino acids.

The chain has TRBV6-5 and TRBJ2-3; 8 bases line up with TRBD2. The germline V gene encodes CDR1 MNHEY and CDR2 SVGAGI. This CDR3 contains 15 residues. The V and J ends lost 2 bases and 5 bases, in that order; junction bases with no gene match: 6. CDR3 loop: CASSYAAGGLDTQYF. CDR3 nucleotide sequence: TGTGCCAGCAGTTACGCGGCGGGGGGCCTAGATACGCAGTATTTT.

The chain is built from TRBV7-9 and TRBJ2-4; TRBD2 aligns across 7 bases. The V segment lost 8 bases and the J segment 0 bases; nucleotides outside the gene matches: 10. The CDR3 totals 16 residues. Germline CDR1 reads SEHNR; CDR2 reads FQNEAQ (reference sequence). In DNA, the CDR3 is TGTGCCAGCCAACGGGCGGGGGATATAGCCAAAAACATTCAGTACTTC. This encodes CASQRAGDIAKNIQYF.

CDR3 DNA: TGCAGCGGCGCGGGACTGATGAACACTGAAGCTTTCTTT. Its translation is CSGAGLMNTEAFF. This chain uses TRBV29-1 with TRBJ1-1, with a possible D match to TRBD1 (5 bases). This CDR3 spans 13 amino acids. The V end was cut by 7 bases, the J end by 0 bases, with 12 bases between. CDR1 is SQVTM and CDR2 is ANQGSEA in the germline V gene.